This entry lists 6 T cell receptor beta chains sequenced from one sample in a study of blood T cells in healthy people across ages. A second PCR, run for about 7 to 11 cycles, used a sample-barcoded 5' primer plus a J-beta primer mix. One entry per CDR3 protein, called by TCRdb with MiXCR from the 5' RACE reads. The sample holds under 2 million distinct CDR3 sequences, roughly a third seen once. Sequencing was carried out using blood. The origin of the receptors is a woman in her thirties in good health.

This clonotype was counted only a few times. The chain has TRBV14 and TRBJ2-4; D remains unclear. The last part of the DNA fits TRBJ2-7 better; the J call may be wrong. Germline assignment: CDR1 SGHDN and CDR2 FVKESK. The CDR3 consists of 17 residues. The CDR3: CASSQDGSTVGLFEQYF. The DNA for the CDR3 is TGTGCCAGCAGCCAAGATGGCAGCACGGTAGGCCTTTTCGAGCAGTACTTC.

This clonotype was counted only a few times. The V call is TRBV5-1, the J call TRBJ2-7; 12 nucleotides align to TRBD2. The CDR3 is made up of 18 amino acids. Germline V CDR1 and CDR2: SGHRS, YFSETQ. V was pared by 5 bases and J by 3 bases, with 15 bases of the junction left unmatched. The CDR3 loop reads CASSHKASGLAGSYEQYF. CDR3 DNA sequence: TGCGCCAGCAGTCATAAGGCCAGCGGACTAGCGGGGAGCTACGAGCAGTACTTC.

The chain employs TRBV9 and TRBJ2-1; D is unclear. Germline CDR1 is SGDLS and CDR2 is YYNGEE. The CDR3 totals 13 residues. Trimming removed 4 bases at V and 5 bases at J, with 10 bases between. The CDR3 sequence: CASSPFLHNEQFF. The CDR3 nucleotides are TGTGCCAGCAGCCCATTTCTTCACAATGAGCAGTTCTTC.

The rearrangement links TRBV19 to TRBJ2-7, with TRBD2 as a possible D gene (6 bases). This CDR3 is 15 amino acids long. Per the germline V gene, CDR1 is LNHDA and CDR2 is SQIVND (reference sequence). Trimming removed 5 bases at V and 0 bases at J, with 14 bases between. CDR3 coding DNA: TGTGCCAGTAGTCTTTACGACGGGAGCTCCTACGAGCAGTACTTC. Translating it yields CASSLYDGSSYEQYF.

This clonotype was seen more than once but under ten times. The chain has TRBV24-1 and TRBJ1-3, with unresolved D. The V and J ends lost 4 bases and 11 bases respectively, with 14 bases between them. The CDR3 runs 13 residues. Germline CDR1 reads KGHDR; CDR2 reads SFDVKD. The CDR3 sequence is CATSDARENAIYF. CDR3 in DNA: TGTGCCACCAGTGACGCCCGCGAGAATGCCATATATTTT.

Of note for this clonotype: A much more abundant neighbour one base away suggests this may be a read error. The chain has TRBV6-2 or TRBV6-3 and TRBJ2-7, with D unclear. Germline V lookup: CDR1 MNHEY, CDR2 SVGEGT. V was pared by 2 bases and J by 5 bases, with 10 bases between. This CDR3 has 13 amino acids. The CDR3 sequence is CASSYAYSDEQYF. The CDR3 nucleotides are TGTGCCAGCAGTTACGCCTACTCAGACGAGCAGTACTTC.